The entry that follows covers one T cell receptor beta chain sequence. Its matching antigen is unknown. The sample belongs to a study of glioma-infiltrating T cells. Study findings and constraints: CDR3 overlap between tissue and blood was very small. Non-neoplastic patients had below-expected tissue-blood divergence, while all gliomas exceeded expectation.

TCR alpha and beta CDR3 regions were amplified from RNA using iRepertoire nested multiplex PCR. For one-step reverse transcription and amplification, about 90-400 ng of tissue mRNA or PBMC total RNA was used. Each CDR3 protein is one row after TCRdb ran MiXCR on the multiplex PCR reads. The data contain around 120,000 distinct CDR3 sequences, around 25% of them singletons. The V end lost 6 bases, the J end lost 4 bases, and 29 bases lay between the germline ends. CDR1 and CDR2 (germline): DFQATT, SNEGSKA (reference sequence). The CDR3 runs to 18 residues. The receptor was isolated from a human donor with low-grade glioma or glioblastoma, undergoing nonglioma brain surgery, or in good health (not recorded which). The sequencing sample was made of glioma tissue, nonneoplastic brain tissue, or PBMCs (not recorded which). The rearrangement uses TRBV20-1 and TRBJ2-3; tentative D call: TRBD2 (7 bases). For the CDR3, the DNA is TGCAGTGCGACGTACACGGCGGGGGCTTTAGAGGGGCCAGATACGCAGTATTTT. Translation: CSATYTAGALEGPDTQYF.